The 5 T cell receptor beta chains below come from one sample, sequenced in a study of cytomegalovirus exposure and HLA in healthy donors. Primers for the PCR totalled 60 Vbeta and 13 Jbeta. TCRdb's table, derived via immunoSEQ multiplex PCR, lists solely in-frame clones and lacks some. The profile shows some 150,000 clones, around 87% of them singletons. The source material was PBMCs. The receptor source for this set is a woman in her 30s in good health and CMV-seronegative.

This sequence joins TRBV11-2 and TRBJ2-7; no clear D. The V and J ends lost 4 bases and 3 bases respectively, with 4 bases between them. Looked up from germline, CDR1 is SGHAT and CDR2 is FQNNGV. This CDR3 has 11 residues. The DNA for the CDR3 is TGTGCCAGCAGCTCTTACTACGAGCAGTACTTC. Protein sequence: CASSSYYEQYF.

V gene TRBV6-5 combines with J gene TRBJ2-6, with 7 nucleotides matching TRBD2. The CDR3 is 16 residues long. After removal of 1 base from V and 0 bases from J, the junction contained 0 bases not matched to a gene. The V gene's germline CDR1 is MNHEY and CDR2 SVGAGI. The CDR3 DNA reads as TGTGCCAGCAGTTACTGGGGGGGCTCTGGGGCCAACGTCCTGACTTTC. Its protein product is CASSYWGGSGANVLTF.

The CDR3 coding sequence is TGTGCCAGCAGTTCTATGAACACTGAAGCTTTCTTT. Its translation: CASSSMNTEAFF. The rearrangement joins TRBV6-5 to TRBJ1-1; D ambiguous. V gave up 4 bases and J gave up 0 bases, with 3 bases separating them. This CDR3 contains 12 residues. CDR1 is MNHEY and CDR2 is SVGAGI in the germline V gene.

The J gene is TRBJ2-6, the V gene TRBV7-8, with 7 nucleotides matching TRBD1. Losses at the gene ends were 8 bases for V and 1 base for J; bases not matched to a gene: 8. The CDR3 covers 16 residues. CDR1 is SGHVS, CDR2 FQNEAQ, per germline. The CDR3 sequence is CASHRGPLSGANVLTF. The CDR3 DNA sequence: TGTGCCAGCCACAGGGGTCCTCTGTCTGGGGCCAACGTCCTGACTTTC.

The rearrangement links TRBV5-4 to TRBJ1-4, with TRBD1 identical over 7 bases. Germline V gene data show CDR1 as SGHNT and CDR2 as YYREEE (reference sequence). This CDR3 is 13 amino acids long. V lost 0 bases, J lost 12 bases, and 5 bases stayed unmatched. CDR3 in amino acids: CASSLDLDRELFF. The CDR3 DNA sequence: TGTGCCAGCAGCTTGGACCTCGACAGGGAACTGTTTTTT.